The present T cell receptor beta chain was sequenced within a study of technical replicates of blood from several donors. J lost 0 bases, V lost 6 bases, and 4 bases had no gene match. Germline V gene lookup returns CDR1 MNHEY and CDR2 SMNVEV (reference sequence). CDR3 size: 14 residues. Generated by immunoSEQ multiplex PCR, the TCRdb table keeps only in-frame clones and is missing some. The table includes 70,000 to 95,000 clones, nearly 98% detected once. The sequence was obtained from a human donor in good health. The sample taken for sequencing was T cells isolated from PBMCs. The genes are TRBV27 and TRBJ1-1; the match to TRBD1 covers 7 bases. The CDR3 spells CASRVTGMNTEAFF. In DNA form, the CDR3 reads TGTGCCAGCAGGGTGACAGGGATGAACACTGAAGCTTTCTTT.